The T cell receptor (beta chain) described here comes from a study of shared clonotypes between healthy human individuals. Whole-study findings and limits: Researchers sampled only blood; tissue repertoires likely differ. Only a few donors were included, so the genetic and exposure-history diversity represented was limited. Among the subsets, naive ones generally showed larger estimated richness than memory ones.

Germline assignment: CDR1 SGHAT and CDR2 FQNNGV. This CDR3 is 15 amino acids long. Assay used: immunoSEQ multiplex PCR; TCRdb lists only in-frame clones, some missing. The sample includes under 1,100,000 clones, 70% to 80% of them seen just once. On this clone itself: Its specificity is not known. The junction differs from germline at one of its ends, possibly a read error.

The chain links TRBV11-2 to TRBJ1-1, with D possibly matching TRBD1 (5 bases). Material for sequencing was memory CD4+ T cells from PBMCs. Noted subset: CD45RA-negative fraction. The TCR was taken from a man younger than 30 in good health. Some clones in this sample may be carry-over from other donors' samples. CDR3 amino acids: CASGLGGVRSTEAFF. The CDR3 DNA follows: TGTGCCAGCGGCTTGGGGGGGGTCCGGAGCACTGAAGCTTTCTTT.